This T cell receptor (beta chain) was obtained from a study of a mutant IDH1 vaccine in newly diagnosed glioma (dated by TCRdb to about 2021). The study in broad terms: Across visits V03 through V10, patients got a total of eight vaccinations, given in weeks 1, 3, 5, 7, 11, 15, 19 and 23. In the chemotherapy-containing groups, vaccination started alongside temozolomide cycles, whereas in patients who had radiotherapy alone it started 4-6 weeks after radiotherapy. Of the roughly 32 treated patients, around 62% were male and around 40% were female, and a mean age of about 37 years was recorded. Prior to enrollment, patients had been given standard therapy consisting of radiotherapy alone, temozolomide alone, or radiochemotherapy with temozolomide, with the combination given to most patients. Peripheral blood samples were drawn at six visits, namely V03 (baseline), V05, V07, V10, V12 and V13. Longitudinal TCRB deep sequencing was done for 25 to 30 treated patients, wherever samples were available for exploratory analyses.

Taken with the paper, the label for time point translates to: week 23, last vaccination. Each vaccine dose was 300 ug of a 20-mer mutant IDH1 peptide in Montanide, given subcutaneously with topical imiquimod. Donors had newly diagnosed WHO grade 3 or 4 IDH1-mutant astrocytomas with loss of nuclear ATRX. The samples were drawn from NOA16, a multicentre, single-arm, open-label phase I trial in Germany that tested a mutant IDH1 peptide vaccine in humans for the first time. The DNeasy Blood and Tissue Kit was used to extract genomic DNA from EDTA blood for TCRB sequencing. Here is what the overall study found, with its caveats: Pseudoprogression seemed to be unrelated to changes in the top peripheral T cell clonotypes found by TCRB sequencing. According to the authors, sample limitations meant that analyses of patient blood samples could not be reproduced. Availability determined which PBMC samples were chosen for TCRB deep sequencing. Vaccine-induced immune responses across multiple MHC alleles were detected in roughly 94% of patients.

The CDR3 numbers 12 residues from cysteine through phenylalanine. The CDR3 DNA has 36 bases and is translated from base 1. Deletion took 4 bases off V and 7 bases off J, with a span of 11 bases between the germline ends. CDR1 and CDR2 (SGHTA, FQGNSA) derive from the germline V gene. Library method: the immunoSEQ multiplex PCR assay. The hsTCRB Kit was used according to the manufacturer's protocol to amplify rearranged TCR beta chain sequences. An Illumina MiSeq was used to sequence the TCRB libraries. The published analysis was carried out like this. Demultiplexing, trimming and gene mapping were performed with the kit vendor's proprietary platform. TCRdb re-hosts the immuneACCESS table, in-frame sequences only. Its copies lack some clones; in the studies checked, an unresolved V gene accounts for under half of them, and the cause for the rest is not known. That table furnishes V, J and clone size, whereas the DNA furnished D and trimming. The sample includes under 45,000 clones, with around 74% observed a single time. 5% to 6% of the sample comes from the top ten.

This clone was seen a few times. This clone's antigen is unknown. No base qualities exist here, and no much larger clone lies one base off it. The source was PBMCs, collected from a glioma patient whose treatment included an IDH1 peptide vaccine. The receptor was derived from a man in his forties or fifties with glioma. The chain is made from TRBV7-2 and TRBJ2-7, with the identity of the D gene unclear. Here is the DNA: TGTGCCAGCAGCTCGACACGCTGGGAGCAGTACTTC. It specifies CASSSTRWEQYF.